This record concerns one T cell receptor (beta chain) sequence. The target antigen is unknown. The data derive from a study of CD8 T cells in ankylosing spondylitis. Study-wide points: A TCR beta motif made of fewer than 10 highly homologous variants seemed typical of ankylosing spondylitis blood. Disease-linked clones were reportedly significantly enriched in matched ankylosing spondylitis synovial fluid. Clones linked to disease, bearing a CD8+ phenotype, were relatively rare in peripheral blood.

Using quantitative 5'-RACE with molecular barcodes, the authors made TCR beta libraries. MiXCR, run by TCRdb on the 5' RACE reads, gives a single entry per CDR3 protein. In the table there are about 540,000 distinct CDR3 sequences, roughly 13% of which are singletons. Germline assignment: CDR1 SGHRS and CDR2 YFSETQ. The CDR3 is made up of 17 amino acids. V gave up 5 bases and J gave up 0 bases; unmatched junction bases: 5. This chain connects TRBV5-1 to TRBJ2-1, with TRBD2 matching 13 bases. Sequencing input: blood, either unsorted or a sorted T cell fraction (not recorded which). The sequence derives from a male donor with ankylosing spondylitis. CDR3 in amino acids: CASSSTSGRNSYNEQFF. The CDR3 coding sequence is TGCGCCAGCAGTTCGACTAGCGGGAGGAACTCCTACAATGAGCAGTTCTTC.